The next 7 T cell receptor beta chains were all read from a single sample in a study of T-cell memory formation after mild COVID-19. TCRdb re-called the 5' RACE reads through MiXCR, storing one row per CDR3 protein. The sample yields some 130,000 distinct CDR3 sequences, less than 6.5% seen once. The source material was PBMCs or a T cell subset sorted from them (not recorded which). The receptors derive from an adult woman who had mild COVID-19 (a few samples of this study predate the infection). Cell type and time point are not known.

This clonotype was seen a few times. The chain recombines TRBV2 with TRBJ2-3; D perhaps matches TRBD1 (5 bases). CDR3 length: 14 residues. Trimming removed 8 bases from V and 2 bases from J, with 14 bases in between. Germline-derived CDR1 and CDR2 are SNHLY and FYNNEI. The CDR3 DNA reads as TGTGCCAGCGTCCCCAGGGTTTACACAGATACGCAGTATTTT. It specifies CASVPRVYTDTQYF.

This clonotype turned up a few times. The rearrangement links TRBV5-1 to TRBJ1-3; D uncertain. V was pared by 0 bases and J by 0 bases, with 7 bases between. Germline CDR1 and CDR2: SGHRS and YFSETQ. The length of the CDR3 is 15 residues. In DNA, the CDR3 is TGCGCCAGCAGCTTGGGGCTTATCTCTGGAAACACCATATATTTT. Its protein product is CASSLGLISGNTIYF.

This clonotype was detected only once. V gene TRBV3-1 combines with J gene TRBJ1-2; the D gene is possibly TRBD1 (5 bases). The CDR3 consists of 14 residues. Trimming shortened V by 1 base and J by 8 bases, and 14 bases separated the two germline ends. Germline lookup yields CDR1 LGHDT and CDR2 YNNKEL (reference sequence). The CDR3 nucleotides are TGTGCCAGCAGCCAAGGTACACAGGTTGGCGGCTACACCTTC. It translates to CASSQGTQVGGYTF.

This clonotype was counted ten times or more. The CDR3, as DNA: TGCGCCAGCAGCCCGGGAGGTGGGGGAAATTTTTACGAGCAGTACTTC. Translating it yields CASSPGGGGNFYEQYF. This chain connects TRBV4-1 to TRBJ2-7; TRBD2 aligns across 7 bases. This CDR3 is built from 16 residues. The V gene's germline CDR1 is MGHRA and CDR2 YSYEKL. V was pared by 4 bases and J by 4 bases, with 13 bases of the junction left unmatched.

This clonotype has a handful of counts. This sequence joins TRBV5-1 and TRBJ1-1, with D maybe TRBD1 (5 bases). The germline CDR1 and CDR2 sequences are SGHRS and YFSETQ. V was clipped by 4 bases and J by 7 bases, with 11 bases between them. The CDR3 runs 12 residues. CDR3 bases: TGCGCCAGCAGCCTGCAGGGACTTGAAGCTTTCTTT. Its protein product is CASSLQGLEAFF.

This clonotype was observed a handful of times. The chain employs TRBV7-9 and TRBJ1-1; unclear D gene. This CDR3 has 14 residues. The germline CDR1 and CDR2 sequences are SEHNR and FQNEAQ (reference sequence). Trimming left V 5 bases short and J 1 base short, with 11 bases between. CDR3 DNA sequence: TGTGCCAGCAGCACCCCTCCTTCGAACACTGAAGCTTTCTTT. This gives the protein CASSTPPSNTEAFF. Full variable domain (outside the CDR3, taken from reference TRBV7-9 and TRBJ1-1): DTGVSQNPRHKITKRGQNVTFRCDPISEHNRLYWYRQTLGQGPEFLTYFQNEAQLEKSRLLSDRFSAERPKGSFSTLEIQRTEQGDSAMYLCASSTPPSNTEAFFGQGTRLTVV.

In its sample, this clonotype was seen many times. The CDR3 region is CASSYNLAGGPDEQFF. CDR3 bases: TGTGCCAGCAGTTACAACTTAGCGGGAGGGCCCGATGAGCAGTTCTTC. The rearrangement links TRBV6-5 to TRBJ2-1, with TRBD2 matching over 11 bases. Germline trimming cut 2 bases from V and 8 bases from J; bases unmatched to any gene: 8. Germline loops: CDR1 MNHEY, CDR2 SVGAGI. The CDR3 consists of 16 residues.